One sample yielded the 5 T cell receptor beta chains listed below, sequenced in a study of cytomegalovirus exposure and HLA in healthy donors. It was with 60 Vbeta and 13 Jbeta primers that the PCR ran. Assay: immunoSEQ multiplex PCR; the TCRdb copy retains only in-frame clones and omits some. The sample carries tens of thousands of clones, more than 75% recorded once. Specimen: PBMCs. The receptors shown here come from a female donor in good health and CMV-seronegative.

This clone occurred a few times. J is TRBJ2-1 and V is TRBV7-3; 14 bases are shared with TRBD2. Germline CDR1 is SGHTA and CDR2 is FQGTGA. The CDR3 extends over 18 amino acids. V gave up 5 bases and J gave up 4 bases; unmatched junction bases: 10. CDR3 sequence (DNA): TGTGCCAGCAGCCCCCCCTGGACTAGCGGGGGGATATACAATGAGCAGTTCTTC. Translation: CASSPPWTSGGIYNEQFF. Full variable domain (rest looked up from reference TRBV7-3 and TRBJ2-1): GAGVSQTPSNKVTEKGKYVELRCDPISGHTALYWYRQSLGQGPEFLIYFQGTGAADDSGLPNDRFFAVRPEGSVSTLKIQRTERGDSAVYLCASSPPWTSGGIYNEQFFGPGTRLTVL.

The V gene is TRBV5-1, the J gene TRBJ2-5; perhaps TRBD2 as D (7 bases). The closer fit of TRBJ2-7 to the DNA end suggests the J call may be wrong. This CDR3 is 14 amino acids long. In germline, CDR1 is SGHRS, CDR2 YFSETQ. CDR3 nucleotide sequence: TGCGCCAGCAGCTTCGGGGGGCCTGCGTACGAGCAGTACTTC. Translated, it gives CASSFGGPAYEQYF.

The genes are TRBV5-4 and TRBJ2-7, with TRBD1 as a possible D gene (5 bases). This CDR3 contains 16 residues. Germline V gene lookup returns CDR1 SGHNT and CDR2 YYREEE (reference sequence). Deletions cut 0 bases from V and 1 base from J, with 14 bases between. The CDR3 spells CASSLGPDRNSYEQYF. CDR3 in DNA: TGTGCCAGCAGCTTGGGACCAGACAGAAATTCCTACGAGCAGTACTTC.

This clone was counted a few times. The chain combines TRBV6-6 with TRBJ1-5, with D possibly matching TRBD1 (5 bases). V was pared by 0 bases and J by 2 bases, with 11 bases between. The CDR3 totals 16 residues. Per the germline V gene, CDR1 is MNHNY and CDR2 is SVGAGI (reference sequence). The CDR3 region has the DNA TGTGCCAGCAGTTACTCAGTCAGGGTGGGCAATCAGCCCCAGCATTTT. This gives the protein CASSYSVRVGNQPQHF.

This clone was found a few times. The chain joins TRBV5-1 to TRBJ2-1; TRBD2 aligns across 11 bases. Germline CDR1 and CDR2: SGHRS and YFSETQ. This CDR3 is built from 15 residues. With V trimmed by 4 bases and J by 4 bases, 4 bases remained unmatched. In nucleotides, the CDR3 is TGCGCCAGCAGCCTTAGCGGGGGGGCTTACAATGAGCAGTTCTTC. Translation gives CASSLSGGAYNEQFF.